The present T cell receptor (beta chain) was sequenced within a study of T cell repertoires in cytomegalovirus infection. Turning to this clonotype: The antigen is not known.

Using its own MiXCR run on the reads, TCRdb lists one record per CDR3 protein. Here the sample spans 650,000 to 850,000 distinct CDR3 sequences, just under 30% being singletons. The germline V gene encodes CDR1 SEHNR and CDR2 FQNEAQ (reference sequence). V was trimmed by 5 bases and J by 0 bases, leaving 14 bases between them. The length of the CDR3 is 16 residues. This sample comprised cultured CD8+ T cells from PBMCs, obtained from culture after CMV antigen stimulation. The chain joins TRBV7-9 to TRBJ1-5; the D gene is possibly TRBD1 (6 bases). The source of this sequence is a human donor in good health (CMV status not recorded). Some clones in this sample may be carry-over from other donors' samples. The CDR3 bases are TGTGCCAGCAGCCCATCGACAGGCCCTAGCAATCAGCCCCAGCATTTT. This codes for CASSPSTGPSNQPQHF.